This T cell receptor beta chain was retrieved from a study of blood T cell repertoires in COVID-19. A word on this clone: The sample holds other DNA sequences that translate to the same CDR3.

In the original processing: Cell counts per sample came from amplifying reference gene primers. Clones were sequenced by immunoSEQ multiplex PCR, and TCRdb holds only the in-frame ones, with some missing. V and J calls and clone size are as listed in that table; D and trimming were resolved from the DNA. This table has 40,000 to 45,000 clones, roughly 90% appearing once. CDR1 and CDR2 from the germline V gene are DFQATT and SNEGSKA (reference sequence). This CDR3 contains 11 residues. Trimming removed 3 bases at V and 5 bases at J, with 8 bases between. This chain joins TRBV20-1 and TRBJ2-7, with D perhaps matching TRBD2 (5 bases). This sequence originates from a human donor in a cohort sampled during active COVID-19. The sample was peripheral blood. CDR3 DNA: TGCAGTGCTAGGAGCGGCCACGAGCAGTACTTC. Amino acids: CSARSGHEQYF.